The 6 T cell receptor beta chains below were found in one sample sequenced in a study of cytomegalovirus exposure and HLA in healthy donors. The PCR had 60 Vbeta and 13 Jbeta primers. The data were produced by immunoSEQ multiplex PCR, yet TCRdb's version contains in-frame clones alone and is incomplete. This sample carries 100,000 to 150,000 clones, approximately 82% of them seen once, and the ten largest clones take 2.7%. The sequencing input was PBMCs. All receptors derive from a boy younger than 10 in good health and CMV-seronegative.

This clone showed up just once. The V and J genes are TRBV30 and TRBJ2-7; D might be TRBD1 (7 bases). The V gene lost 4 bases and the J gene lost 6 bases, with 16 bases spanning the gap. Germline V CDR1 and CDR2: GTSNPN, SVGIG (reference sequence). CDR3 length: 13 residues. CDR3 bases: TGTGCCTGGAAGGGGGCGGGGTACTTCGAGCAGTACTTC. Its translation is CAWKGAGYFEQYF.

This clone has just one count. The chain joins TRBV13 to TRBJ2-2; a possible D gene is TRBD2 (5 bases). V lost 5 bases, J lost 4 bases, and 20 bases lay in between. Germline V CDR1 and CDR2: PRHDT, FYEKMQ (reference sequence). This CDR3 region has 17 residues. CDR3 residues: CASSRGPGEISTGELFF. Written as DNA, the CDR3 is TGTGCCAGCAGCCGCGGCCCCGGGGAAATAAGCACCGGGGAGCTGTTTTTT.

The V and J genes are TRBV4-1 and TRBJ2-5; 9 bases fit TRBD1. Germline assignment: CDR1 MGHRA and CDR2 YSYEKL. J lost 5 bases, V lost 4 bases, and 14 bases had no gene match. This CDR3 contains 17 residues. The CDR3 loop is CASSRSGGTGGLETQYF. In nucleotides, the CDR3 is TGCGCCAGCAGCCGATCCGGGGGTACAGGGGGCCTGGAGACCCAGTACTTC.

This chain joins TRBV7-3 and TRBJ2-7; TRBD2 agrees at 7 bases. CDR3 length equals 14 residues. CDR1 and CDR2 from the germline V gene are SGHTA and FQGTGA. The V segment lost 1 base and the J segment 7 bases; nucleotides outside the gene matches: 7. The CDR3 reads CASSLKAGTTEQYF. The CDR3 DNA is TGTGCCAGCAGCTTAAAGGCCGGGACTACAGAGCAGTACTTC.

This rearrangement joins TRBV20-1 to TRBJ2-1; TRBD1 is a possible D gene (6 bases). The germline V gene has CDR1 DFQATT and CDR2 SNEGSKA (reference sequence). Deletions cut 4 bases from V and 14 bases from J, with 12 bases between. This CDR3 contains 10 residues. CDR3 sequence reads: CSATRDTEFF. Here the CDR3 DNA reads TGCAGTGCTACCCGGGACACAGAGTTCTTC.

This chain uses TRBV4-1 with TRBJ2-3; TRBD1 aligns across 9 bases. Trimming removed 4 bases from V and 4 bases from J; junction bases left unmatched: 6. The V gene's germline CDR1 is MGHRA and CDR2 YSYEKL. CDR3 size: 15 residues. The CDR3 nucleotides read TGCGCCAGCAGCCGCCAGGACAGGGGCGCAGATACGCAGTATTTT. Protein product: CASSRQDRGADTQYF.